This T cell receptor beta chain came from a study of blood T cell repertoires in COVID-19. The overall study: The samples span acute and convalescent COVID-19 from the United States, Italy and Spain. Sources were T cells, B-cell-depleted T cells, or PBMCs; the material itself was cDNA or gDNA.

Original processing notes: Reference gene primer amplification yielded estimated nucleated cell counts. TCRdb keeps only in-frame clones here, not all; method: immunoSEQ multiplex PCR. V and J calls plus clone size are reproduced from that table; the DNA served to infer D and trimming. The sample records roughly 180,000 clones, 70% to 80% being singletons. From germline, CDR1 is DFQATT and CDR2 SNEGSKA (reference sequence). The CDR3 consists of 12 residues. V was clipped by 3 bases and J by 5 bases, with 11 bases between them. A Seattle source enrolled patients during active infection and followed them longitudinally.

V usage is TRBV20-1 and J usage is TRBJ2-7, with a weak D call TRBD1 (6 bases). The sequence derives from a woman in her fifties or sixties with COVID-19, enrolled during active disease. Sequencing was performed on peripheral blood. The CDR3 DNA sequence: TGCAGTGCTAGTCCAGGGGTCCACGAGCAGTACTTC. It yields the protein CSASPGVHEQYF.